This T cell receptor beta chain is from a study of sequential checkpoint blockade in melanoma. Study-wide context: First-line arms were nivolumab then ipilimumab, or the reverse, randomized 1:1. TCRbeta immunosequencing was performed on DNA from 90 to 100 pretreatment melanoma tumor samples. Maintenance nivolumab came after either treatment sequence. Study-wide results and limits: In arm A, pretreatment tumor clonality was associated with response.

Worth noting for this clone: As yet, its antigen is unknown.

Treatment noted: randomized to nivolumab then ipilimumab (arm A) or the reverse (arm B). Only in-frame clones appear in the TCRdb table, and some are missing; sequencing was by immunoSEQ multiplex PCR. The repertoire holds about 7,000 clones, roughly 30% seen once, with approximately 20% in the top ten. V was cut by 0 bases and J by 0 bases, with 3 bases left in between. Germline V gene sequence: CDR1 ENHRY, CDR2 SYGVKD. The CDR3 is 14 amino acids. This sequence was found in a human donor with melanoma. The V gene is TRBV10-3, the J gene TRBJ1-5; no reliable D call. Here the sequenced sample was tumor tissue (inferred from file names), taken from a patient given nivolumab and ipilimumab in sequence. Written as DNA, the CDR3 is TGTGCCATCAGTGAGTCCAGTAGCAATCAGCCCCAGCATTTT. As protein: CAISESSSNQPQHF.